A single sample gave rise to the 18 T cell receptor beta chains below, sequenced in a study of cytomegalovirus exposure and HLA in healthy donors. The PCR employed 60 Vbeta primers together with 13 Jbeta primers. Data came from immunoSEQ multiplex PCR; TCRdb stores just in-frame clones and leaves some out. Among roughly 80,000 clones listed, roughly two thirds were seen once. The sample taken for sequencing was PBMCs. These receptors were collected from a middle-aged woman in good health and CMV-seropositive.

V and J are TRBV5-5 and TRBJ1-2, with D perhaps TRBD1 (5 bases). This CDR3 is built from 13 residues. Trimming removed 4 bases from V and 4 bases from J, with 11 bases in between. Germline V gene lookup returns CDR1 SGHKS and CDR2 YYEKEE (reference sequence). The chain's CDR3 is CASSQDTFYGYTF. The CDR3, as DNA: TGTGCCAGCAGCCAGGACACGTTCTATGGCTACACCTTC.

This clone has a handful of counts. The genes are TRBV5-6 and TRBJ2-5; no clear D gene. This CDR3 region has 14 residues. Per germline, CDR1 SGHDT and CDR2 YYEEEE. V shed 1 base and J shed 6 bases, with 13 bases lying between them. The CDR3 nucleotides read TGTGCCAGCAGCTTGTCGGCAGGCAAGAAGACCCAGTACTTC. This gives the protein CASSLSAGKKTQYF.

The chain is built from TRBV5-1 and TRBJ2-2; D is possibly TRBD2 (5 bases). CDR1 and CDR2 (germline): SGHRS, YFSETQ. This CDR3 region has 15 residues. With 2 bases removed from V and 5 bases from J, the gap between germline ends came to 13 bases. The CDR3 region is CASSFGLASTGELFF. The CDR3 coding sequence is TGCGCCAGCAGCTTCGGGTTAGCGTCAACCGGGGAGCTGTTTTTT.

The V gene is TRBV4-3, the J gene TRBJ1-2, with 7 bases fitting TRBD1. This CDR3 spans 14 amino acids. J gave up 4 bases and V 2 bases, and 4 bases lay outside the gene matches. CDR1 and CDR2 from the germline V gene are LGHNA and YSLEER. The CDR3 region is CASSQTAGGYGYTF. The CDR3 coding sequence is TGCGCCAGCAGCCAAACGGCAGGGGGCTATGGCTACACCTTC.

The chain links TRBV9 to TRBJ2-7; tentatively, D is TRBD2 (5 bases). Trimming left V 2 bases short and J 6 bases short, with 12 bases between. The CDR3 is made up of 13 amino acids. CDR1 SGDLS and CDR2 YYNGEE come from the germline V gene. CDR3 in DNA: TGTGCCAGCAGCGTTACGGCGGGTCCCGAGCAGTACTTC. It translates to CASSVTAGPEQYF.

This clone showed up just a few times. The chain recombines TRBV10-3 with TRBJ1-3, with D perhaps TRBD1 (6 bases). V lost 4 bases, J lost 0 bases, and 13 bases lay in between. There are 16 residues in the CDR3. Germline CDR1 and CDR2: ENHRY and SYGVKD. The CDR3 loop is CAISVGATISGNTIYF. In DNA form, the CDR3 reads TGTGCCATCAGTGTGGGGGCGACGATCTCTGGAAACACCATATATTTT.

The V and J genes are TRBV6-5 and TRBJ2-1; 14 bases agree with TRBD2. The CDR3 is 15 residues long. Germline V lookup: CDR1 MNHEY, CDR2 SVGAGI. V lost 6 bases and J lost 9; bases outside the gene matches: 7. The CDR3 region has the DNA TGTGCCAGCAGGGCCGGGACTAGCGGGGGTAGTGAGCAGTTCTTC. Its translation: CASRAGTSGGSEQFF.

This chain links TRBV30 with TRBJ1-2; TRBD1 is a possible D gene (5 bases). The CDR3 covers 12 residues. The germline V and J ends were trimmed by 0 bases and 6 bases, with 8 bases remaining between them. Per the germline V gene, CDR1 is GTSNPN and CDR2 is SVGIG (reference sequence). CDR3 sequence: CAWSVPGNGYTF. The CDR3 nucleotides read TGTGCCTGGAGTGTACCAGGGAATGGCTACACCTTC.

The genes are TRBV7-2 and TRBJ2-7, with D possibly matching TRBD2 (5 bases). Germline-derived CDR1 and CDR2 are SGHTA and FQGNSA. V lost 6 bases to trimming and J lost 0 bases, with 12 bases between them. The length of the CDR3 is 14 residues. The CDR3 spells CASRGMGSSYEQYF. CDR3 DNA sequence: TGTGCCAGCAGGGGCATGGGGAGCTCCTACGAGCAGTACTTC.

CDR3 bases: TGTGCTGCGGGTGACTTTAACACCGGGGAGCTGTTTTTT. Residues: CAAGDFNTGELFF. This chain uses TRBV6-5 with TRBJ2-2, with D tentatively TRBD2 (5 bases). Germline CDR1 and CDR2: MNHEY and SVGAGI. The CDR3 extends over 13 amino acids.

The V gene is TRBV5-7, the J gene TRBJ2-7; 8 bases align to TRBD1. TRBV5-7 counts as an open reading frame of uncertain function. There are 14 residues in the CDR3. The V segment lost 4 bases and the J segment 4 bases; nucleotides outside the gene matches: 7. The CDR3 sequence is CASSQPGQEYEQYF. In nucleotides, the CDR3 is TGTGCCAGCAGCCAGCCGGGACAGGAGTACGAGCAGTACTTC.

The chain uses TRBV4-3 and TRBJ1-5; no firm D call. The V end lost 3 bases, the J end lost 11 bases, and 14 bases lay between the germline ends. Germline V gives CDR1 LGHNA, CDR2 YSLEER. CDR3 size: 13 residues. The CDR3 nucleotides read TGCGCCAGCAGCCAGAGTCAGTGGGAGACCCAGCATTTT. Protein: CASSQSQWETQHF.

V gene TRBV4-3 combines with J gene TRBJ2-1; 8 bases agree with TRBD1. The CDR3 has 15 residues. The germline CDR1 and CDR2 sequences are LGHNA and YSLEER. J gave up 4 bases and V 6 bases, and 8 bases lay outside the gene matches. CDR3 amino acids: CASRTGTGVYNEQFF. DNA for the CDR3: TGCGCCAGCAGAACAGGGACAGGAGTTTACAATGAGCAGTTCTTC.

In this sample, this clone turned up once. The chain has TRBV4-3 and TRBJ2-1, with D possibly matching TRBD1 (5 bases). V lost 1 base and J 2 bases, leaving 12 bases between the germline ends. The CDR3 extends over 16 amino acids. Germline values: CDR1 LGHNA, CDR2 YSLEER. The CDR3 spells CASSQVARVAYNEQFF. For the CDR3, the DNA is TGCGCCAGCAGCCAAGTGGCCAGGGTCGCCTACAATGAGCAGTTCTTC.

V and J are TRBV5-8 and TRBJ1-2, with 8 nucleotides matching TRBD1. The V gene end was trimmed by 5 bases and the J gene end by 1 base; junction bases not matched to a gene: 4. The germline CDR1 and CDR2 sequences are SGHTS and YDEGEE. There are 14 residues in the CDR3. CDR3 sequence reads: CASRDRAGNYGYTF. The CDR3 bases are TGTGCCAGCAGGGACAGGGCGGGTAACTATGGCTACACCTTC. The full variable domain, in which reference TRBV5-8 and TRBJ1-2 provide the parts outside the CDR3, is EAGVTQSPTHLIKTRGQQATLRCSPISGHTSVYWYQQALGLGLQFLLWYDEGEERNRGNFPPRFSGRQFPNYSSELNVNALELEDSALYLCASRDRAGNYGYTFGSGTRLTVV.

This sequence joins TRBV18 and TRBJ1-1; D remains unclear. V was shortened by 0 bases and J by 1 base, with 9 bases between the two germline ends. Germline-derived CDR1 and CDR2 are KGHSH and LQKENI. The length of the CDR3 is 15 residues. The CDR3 sequence is CASSPPGLGNTEAFF. The CDR3, as DNA: TGTGCCAGCTCACCACCGGGCCTTGGGAACACTGAAGCTTTCTTT.

By sample fraction, this clone is medium-sized. This chain uses TRBV6-4 with TRBJ2-3, with D possibly TRBD2 on 6 matching bases. Looked up from germline, CDR1 is MRHNA and CDR2 is SNTAGT. Trimming stripped 0 bases from V and 1 base from J, with 11 bases between. The CDR3 sequence is 16 residues long. The CDR3, as DNA: TGTGCCAGCAGTGACTCAGAAGGCGGGGGCACAGATACGCAGTATTTT. It codes for CASSDSEGGGTDTQYF.

This clone came up once. The chain couples TRBV28 to TRBJ2-5, with 12 bases fitting TRBD2. This CDR3 contains 17 residues. CDR1 and CDR2 (germline): MDHEN, SYDVKM. Unmatched junction bases numbered 12, after V lost 4 bases and J lost 6 bases. The CDR3 sequence is CASSWGVVTSGSKTQYF. CDR3 in DNA: TGTGCCAGCAGTTGGGGGGTAGTGACTAGCGGGAGTAAGACCCAGTACTTC.